This T cell receptor beta chain is from a study of cytomegalovirus exposure and HLA in healthy donors. The study's findings and limits: The study designated 150 or so TCR beta chains cytomegalovirus-associated.

Germline V gives CDR1 LNHDA, CDR2 SQIVND (reference sequence). The J segment lost 7 bases and the V segment lost 5 bases, leaving 18 bases of the junction unmatched. The CDR3 sequence is 17 residues long. Primers included in the PCR were 60 Vbeta and 13 Jbeta primers. TCRdb keeps only in-frame clones here, not all; method: immunoSEQ multiplex PCR. The sample holds 110,000 or so clones, about 77% seen once. This clone was counted a single time. Its matching antigen is unknown. The chain has TRBV19 and TRBJ1-2; 8 bases align to TRBD1. The receptor was isolated from a woman in her thirties in good health and CMV-seropositive. The source material was PBMCs. CDR3 residues: CASSSPGDGQGRTGYTF. The CDR3 coding sequence is TGTGCCAGTAGTTCACCGGGAGACGGACAGGGAAGGACTGGCTACACCTTC.